This T cell receptor beta chain was observed in a study of T cells in Graves' hyperthyroidism and ophthalmopathy (dated by TCRdb to about 2019). For the wider study: Peripheral blood samples were taken at the time of initial diagnosis, prior to any treatment. Once sampling was done, hyperthyroidism patients were given methimazole at a starting dose of 30 mg daily, whereas ophthalmopathy patients were given high-dose intravenous methylprednisolone. TCR V-J signatures able to tell the groups apart were searched for in a discovery cohort of 90 to 100 patients, of whom roughly 42 had Graves' ophthalmopathy and 57 had stable Graves' hyperthyroidism. For training and testing, the 80 to 100 patients in the discovery cohort were randomly divided in a 7:3 ratio. Thyroid tissue and blood T-cell repertoires from several Graves' hyperthyroidism patients were also compared in the study. An independent validation cohort of under 20 hyperthyroidism patients and roughly 16 patients who later progressed to ophthalmopathy tested prospective prediction of ophthalmopathy. According to the paper, TCR Vbeta CDR3 sequencing was carried out on 120 to 150 peripheral blood samples, which came from around 43 ophthalmopathy, around 74 hyperthyroidism and approximately 17 progressor patients.

This clonotype was counted a single time. Its binding antigen is unknown. One base away there is no much larger clone; base qualities are not given. A single read counts as weak evidence. Graves' hyperthyroidism was defined as stable when no progression to ophthalmopathy occurred over 18 months of follow-up. The hyperthyroidism patients were between 18 and 65 years old and newly diagnosed, with a disease duration of less than 2 months. Exclusion was applied to patients with uncontrolled infections, other autoimmune diseases, pregnancy or lactation. Diagnoses relied on clinical symptoms, serum thyroxine and TRAb, thyroid ultrasound and orbital computed tomography. Ficoll-Paque density gradient centrifugation was used to isolate PBMCs from 10 ml of fresh peripheral blood. Trizol reagent was used to extract total RNA, and RNA quality was then checked on an Agilent 2100 Bioanalyzer. Study-wide findings and limitations: Blood samples also contained most of the expanded thyroid clonotypes (frequency above 0.001), which suggests that blood repertoires may reflect thyroid immune responses. A 13 V-J signature model separated ophthalmopathy from stable hyperthyroidism, with approximately 86% sensitivity and about 81% specificity in cross-validation and 80%/75% in testing. In validation, progression to ophthalmopathy was predicted by the model with around 70% sensitivity and around 76% specificity, a median of about 6.4 months before onset. No statistical method was used to fix the sample size in advance, and group allocation was not hidden from the investigators.

From V the trimming removes 2 bases and from J it removes 7 bases, while the gene matches leave 10 bases of the junction unaccounted for. The germline V gene encodes CDR1 KGHDR and CDR2 SFDVKD. Inclusive of the bounding cysteine and phenylalanine, the CDR3 is 17 residues long. Only the CDR3 portion is preserved as DNA: 51 bases, with reading frame beginning at the first base. TCR beta CDR3 regions were amplified from RNA transcripts. The TCR CDR3 was subjected to a first round of RT-PCR using the HTBI primer set and the Qiagen OneStep RT-PCR kit. Libraries were constructed in a second round of multiplex PCR, after which size selection and purification were carried out. Paired-end sequencing of the libraries was performed with 100 bp reads on an Illumina HiSeq2000. The source study handled its data this way. SOAPnuke was used to process the raw data, throwing out any read that contained adapters or uncalled bases, had a mean Phred below 15, or lacked an exact constant-primer or identifier match. High-quality paired reads were merged with COPE v1.2.5, and unique nucleotide sequences were defined as clonotypes. MiTCR v1.1 was used to align clonotypes to the IMGT TRBV, TRBD and TRBJ reference segments. The analysis included only V-J combinations with a frequency above 0.0001, which together covered 99% to 99.2% of the repertoires. A TCS score was defined as the ratio of F50 (clonal expansion) to E x V (chaos), with BLOSUM62-based TCRdist applied between CDR3 peptides within each V-J. Welch's t-statistics and random forest reduced several hundred V-J features to 13, which were used in a naive Bayes classifier (R e1071). Using fastp trimming at Q25 and MiXCR clonotype assembly, TCRdb reanalyzed the public sequencing data and kept in-frame beta chains. Identical CDR3 protein sequences are pooled into one entry, listed with their most common genes and DNA. The V and J calls shown here were made by TCRdb, not taken from the authors' results. For this sample there are approximately 400,000 distinct CDR3 sequences; around 25% appear just once. 70% to 75% of the sample belongs to the ten largest clones.

The TCR was taken from a man between 45 and 60 years old with Graves' hyperthyroidism. Sequenced material: blood. This chain joins TRBV24-1 to TRBJ2-1; a stretch of 10 junction bases matches TRBD2. The nucleotides are TGTGCCACCAGTGATTCGGCAGGGCTAGCGGGAGTTAATGAGCAGTTCTTC. This translates into CATSDSAGLAGVNEQFF.